This TCR beta chain was sequenced for a study of blood T cells in healthy people across ages. Whole-study findings and limits: More naive CD4+ cells and higher diversity marked long-lived donors relative to aged donors.

This clonotype was recorded a few times. Its antigen is unknown. The use of a sample-barcoded 5' primer and a J-beta primer mix characterized a second PCR of roughly 6 to 11 cycles. TCRdb reanalysed the 5' RACE reads using MiXCR and keeps one entry per CDR3 protein. The table shows about 1.5 million distinct CDR3 sequences, with approximately 43% occurring only once. Peripheral blood, about 10 milliliters per donor, was collected. CDR3 size: 13 residues. V lost 10 bases to trimming and J lost 3 bases; unmatched junction nucleotides: 4. Germline lookup yields CDR1 ENHRY and CDR2 SYGVKD. Sequencing input: blood. The J gene is TRBJ1-1, the V gene TRBV10-3, with TRBD1 matching 11 bases. The receptor's source is a young woman in good health. The CDR3 DNA reads as TGTGCCACACGGGGACAGGGGGACACTGAAGCTTTCTTT. Protein: CATRGQGDTEAFF.